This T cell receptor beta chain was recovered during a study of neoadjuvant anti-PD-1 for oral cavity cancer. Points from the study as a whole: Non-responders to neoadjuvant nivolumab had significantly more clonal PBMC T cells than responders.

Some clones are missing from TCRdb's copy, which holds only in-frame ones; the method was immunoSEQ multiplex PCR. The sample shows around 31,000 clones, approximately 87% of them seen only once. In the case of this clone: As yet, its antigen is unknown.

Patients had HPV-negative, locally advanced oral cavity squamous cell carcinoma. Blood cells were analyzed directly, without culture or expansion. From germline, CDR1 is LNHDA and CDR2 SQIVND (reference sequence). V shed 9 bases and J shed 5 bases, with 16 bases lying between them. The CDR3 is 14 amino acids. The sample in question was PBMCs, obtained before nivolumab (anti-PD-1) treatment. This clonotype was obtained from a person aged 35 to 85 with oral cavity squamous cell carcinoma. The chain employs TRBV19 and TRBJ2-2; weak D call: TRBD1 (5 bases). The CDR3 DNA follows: TGTGCCAGCGCCATCCAAAAGGGGACCGGGGAGCTGTTTTTT. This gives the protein CASAIQKGTGELFF.